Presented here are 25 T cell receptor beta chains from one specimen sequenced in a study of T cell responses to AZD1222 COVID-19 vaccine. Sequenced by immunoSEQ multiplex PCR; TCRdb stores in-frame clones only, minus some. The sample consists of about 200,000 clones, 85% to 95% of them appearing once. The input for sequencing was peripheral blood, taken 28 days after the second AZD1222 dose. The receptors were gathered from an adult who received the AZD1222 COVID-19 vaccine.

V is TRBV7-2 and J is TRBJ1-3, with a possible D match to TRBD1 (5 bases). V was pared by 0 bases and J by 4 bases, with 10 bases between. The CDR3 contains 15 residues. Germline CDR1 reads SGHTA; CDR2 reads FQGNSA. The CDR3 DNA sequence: TGTGCCAGCAGCTTAGCAATAGGGGACGGAAACACCATATATTTT. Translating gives CASSLAIGDGNTIYF.

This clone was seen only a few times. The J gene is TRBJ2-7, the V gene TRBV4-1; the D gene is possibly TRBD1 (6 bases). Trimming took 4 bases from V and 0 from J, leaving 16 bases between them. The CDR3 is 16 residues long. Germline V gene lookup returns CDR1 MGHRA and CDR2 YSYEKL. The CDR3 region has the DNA TGCGCCAGCAGCCCCAGTCAGGGGCAGGCCTCCTACGAGCAGTACTTC. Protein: CASSPSQGQASYEQYF.

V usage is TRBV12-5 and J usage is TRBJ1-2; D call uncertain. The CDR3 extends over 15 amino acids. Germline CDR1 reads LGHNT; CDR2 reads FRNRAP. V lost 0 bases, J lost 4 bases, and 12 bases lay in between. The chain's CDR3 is CASGLVPSSRYGYTF. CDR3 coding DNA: TGTGCTAGTGGTTTGGTACCCAGCTCGCGCTATGGCTACACCTTC.

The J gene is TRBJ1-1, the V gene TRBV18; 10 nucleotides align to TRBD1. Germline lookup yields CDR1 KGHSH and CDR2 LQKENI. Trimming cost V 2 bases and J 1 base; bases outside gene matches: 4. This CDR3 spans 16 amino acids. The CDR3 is CASSPRTGGANTEAFF. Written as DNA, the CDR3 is TGTGCCAGCTCACCAAGGACAGGGGGGGCGAACACTGAAGCTTTCTTT.

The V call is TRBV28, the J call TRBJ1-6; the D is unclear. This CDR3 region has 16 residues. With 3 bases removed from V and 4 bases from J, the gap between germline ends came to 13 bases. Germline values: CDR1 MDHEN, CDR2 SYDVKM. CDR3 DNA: TGTGCCAGCAGTTTTTCCCGGCGGACGTATAATTCACCCCTCCACTTT. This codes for CASSFSRRTYNSPLHF.

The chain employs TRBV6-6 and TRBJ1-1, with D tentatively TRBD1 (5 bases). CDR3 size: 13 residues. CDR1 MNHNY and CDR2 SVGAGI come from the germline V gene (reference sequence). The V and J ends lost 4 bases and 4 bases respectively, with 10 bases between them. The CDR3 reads CASSSPGGTEAFF. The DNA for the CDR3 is TGTGCCAGCAGTTCCCCTGGGGGCACTGAAGCTTTCTTT.

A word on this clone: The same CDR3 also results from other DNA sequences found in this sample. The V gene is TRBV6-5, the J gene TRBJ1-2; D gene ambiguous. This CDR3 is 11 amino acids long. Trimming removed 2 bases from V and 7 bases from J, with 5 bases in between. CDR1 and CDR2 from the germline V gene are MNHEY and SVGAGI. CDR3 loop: CASSYGVGYTF. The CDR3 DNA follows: TGTGCCAGCAGTTACGGAGTTGGCTACACCTTC.

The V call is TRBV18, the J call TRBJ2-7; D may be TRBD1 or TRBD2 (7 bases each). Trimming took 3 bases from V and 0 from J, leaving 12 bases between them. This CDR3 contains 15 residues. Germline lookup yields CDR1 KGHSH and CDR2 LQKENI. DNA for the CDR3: TGTGCCAGCTCACCCAGGGGGGGAAGCTCCTACGAGCAGTACTTC. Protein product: CASSPRGGSSYEQYF. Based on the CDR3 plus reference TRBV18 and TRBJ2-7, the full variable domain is NAGVMQNPRHLVRRRGQEARLRCSPMKGHSHVYWYRQLPEEGLKFMVYLQKENIIDESGMPKERFSAEFPKEGPSILRIQQVVRGDSAAYFCASSPRGGSSYEQYFGPGTRLTVT.

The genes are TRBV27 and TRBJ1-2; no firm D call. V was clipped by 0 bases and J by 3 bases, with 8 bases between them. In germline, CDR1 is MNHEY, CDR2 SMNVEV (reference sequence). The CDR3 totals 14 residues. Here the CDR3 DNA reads TGTGCCAGCAGTTTATCGAGTTGGGACTATGGCTACACCTTC. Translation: CASSLSSWDYGYTF.

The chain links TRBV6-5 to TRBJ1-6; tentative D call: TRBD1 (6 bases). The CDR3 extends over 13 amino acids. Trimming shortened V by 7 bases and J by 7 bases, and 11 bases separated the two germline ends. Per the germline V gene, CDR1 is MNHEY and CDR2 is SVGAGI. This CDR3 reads CASNTGRNSPLHF. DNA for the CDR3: TGTGCCAGCAATACAGGGAGGAATTCACCCCTCCACTTT.

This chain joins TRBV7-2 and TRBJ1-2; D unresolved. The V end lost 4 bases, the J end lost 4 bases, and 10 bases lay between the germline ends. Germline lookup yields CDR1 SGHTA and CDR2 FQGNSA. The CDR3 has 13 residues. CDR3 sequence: CASSYGVLYGYTF. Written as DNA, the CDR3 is TGTGCCAGCAGCTACGGTGTGCTCTATGGCTACACCTTC.

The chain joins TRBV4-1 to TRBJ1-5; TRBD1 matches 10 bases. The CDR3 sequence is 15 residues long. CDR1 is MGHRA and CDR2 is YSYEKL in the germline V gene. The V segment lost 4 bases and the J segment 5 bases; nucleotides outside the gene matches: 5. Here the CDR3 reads CASSLTGTGDQPQHF. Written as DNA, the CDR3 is TGCGCCAGCAGCCTCACCGGGACAGGGGATCAGCCCCAGCATTTT.

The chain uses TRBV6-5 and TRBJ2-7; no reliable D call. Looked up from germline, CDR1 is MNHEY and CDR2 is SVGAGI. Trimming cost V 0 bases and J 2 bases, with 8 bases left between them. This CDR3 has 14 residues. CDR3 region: CASSYSFRAYEQYF. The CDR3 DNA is TGTGCCAGCAGTTACTCGTTCAGAGCCTACGAGCAGTACTTC.

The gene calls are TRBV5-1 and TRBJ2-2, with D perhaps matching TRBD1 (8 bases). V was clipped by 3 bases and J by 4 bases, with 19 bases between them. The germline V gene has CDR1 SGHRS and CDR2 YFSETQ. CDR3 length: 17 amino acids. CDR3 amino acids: CASSWPGQGGTTGELFF. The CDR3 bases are TGCGCCAGCAGCTGGCCTGGACAGGGAGGGACCACCGGGGAGCTGTTTTTT.

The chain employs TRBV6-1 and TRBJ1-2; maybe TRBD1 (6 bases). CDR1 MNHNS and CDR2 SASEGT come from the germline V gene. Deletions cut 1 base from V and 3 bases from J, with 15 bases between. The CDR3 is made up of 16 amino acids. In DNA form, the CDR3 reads TGTGCCAGCAGTGAAGAATGGGGGGCGCGATACTATGGCTACACCTTC. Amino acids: CASSEEWGARYYGYTF.

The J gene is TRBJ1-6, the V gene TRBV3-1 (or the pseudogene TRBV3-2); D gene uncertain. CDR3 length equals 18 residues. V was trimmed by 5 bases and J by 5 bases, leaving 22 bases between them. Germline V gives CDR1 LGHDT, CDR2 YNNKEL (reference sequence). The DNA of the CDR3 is TGTGCCAGCAGCAATGATCATCCCATCATACATCATAATTCACCCCTCCACTTT. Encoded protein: CASSNDHPIIHHNSPLHF.

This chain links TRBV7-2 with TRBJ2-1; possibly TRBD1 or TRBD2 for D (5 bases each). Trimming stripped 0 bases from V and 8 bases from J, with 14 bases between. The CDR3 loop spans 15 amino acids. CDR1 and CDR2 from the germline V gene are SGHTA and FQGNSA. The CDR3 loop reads CASSLARVRADEQFF. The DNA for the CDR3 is TGTGCCAGCAGCTTAGCGAGGGTCAGGGCTGATGAGCAGTTCTTC.

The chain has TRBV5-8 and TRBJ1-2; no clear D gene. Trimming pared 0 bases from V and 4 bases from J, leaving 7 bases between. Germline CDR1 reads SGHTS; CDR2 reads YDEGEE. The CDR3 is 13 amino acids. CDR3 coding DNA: TGTGCCAGCAGCTTGGAGTATACCTATGGCTACACCTTC. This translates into CASSLEYTYGYTF.

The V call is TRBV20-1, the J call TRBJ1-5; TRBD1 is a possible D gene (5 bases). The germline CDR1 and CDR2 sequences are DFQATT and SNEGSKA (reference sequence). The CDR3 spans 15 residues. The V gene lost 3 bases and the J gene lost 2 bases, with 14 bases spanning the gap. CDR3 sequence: CSASRPGGGNQPQHF. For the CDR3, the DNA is TGCAGTGCTAGTCGTCCCGGGGGAGGCAATCAGCCCCAGCATTTT.

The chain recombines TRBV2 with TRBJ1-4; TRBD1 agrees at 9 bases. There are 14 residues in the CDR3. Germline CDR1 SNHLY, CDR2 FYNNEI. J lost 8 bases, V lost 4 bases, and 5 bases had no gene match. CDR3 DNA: TGTGCCAGCAGTGCTGGGACAGGGACGGAAAAACTGTTTTTT. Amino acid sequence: CASSAGTGTEKLFF.

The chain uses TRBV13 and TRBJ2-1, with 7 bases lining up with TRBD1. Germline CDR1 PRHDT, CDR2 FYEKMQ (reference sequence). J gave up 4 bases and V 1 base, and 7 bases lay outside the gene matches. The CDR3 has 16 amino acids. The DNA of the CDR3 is TGTGCCAGCAGCTTAGAATTCCAGGGGGTTTACAATGAGCAGTTCTTC. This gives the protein CASSLEFQGVYNEQFF.

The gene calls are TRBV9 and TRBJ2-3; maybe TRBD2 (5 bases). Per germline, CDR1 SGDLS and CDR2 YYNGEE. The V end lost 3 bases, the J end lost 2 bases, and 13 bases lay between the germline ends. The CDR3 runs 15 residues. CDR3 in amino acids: CASSGLGRVTDTQYF. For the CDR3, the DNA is TGTGCCAGCAGCGGTCTTGGGCGGGTCACAGATACGCAGTATTTT. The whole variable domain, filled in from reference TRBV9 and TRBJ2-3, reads DSGVTQTPKHLITATGQRVTLRCSPRSGDLSVYWYQQSLDQGLQFLIQYYNGEERAKGNILERFSAQQFPDLHSELNLSSLELGDSALYFCASSGLGRVTDTQYFGPGTRLTVL.

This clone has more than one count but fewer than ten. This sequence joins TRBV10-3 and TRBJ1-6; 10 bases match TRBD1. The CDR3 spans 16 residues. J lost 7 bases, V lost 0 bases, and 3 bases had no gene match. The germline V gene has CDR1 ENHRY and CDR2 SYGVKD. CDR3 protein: CAISESGTGANSPLHF. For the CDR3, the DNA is TGTGCCATCAGTGAGTCTGGGACAGGGGCGAATTCACCCCTCCACTTT.

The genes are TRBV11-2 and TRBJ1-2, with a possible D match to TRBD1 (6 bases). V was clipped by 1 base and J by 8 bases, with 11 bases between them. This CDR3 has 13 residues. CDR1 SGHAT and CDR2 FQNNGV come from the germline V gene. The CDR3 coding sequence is TGTGCCAGCAGCTTAGGTACAGGGTCGGGCTACACCTTC. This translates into CASSLGTGSGYTF.

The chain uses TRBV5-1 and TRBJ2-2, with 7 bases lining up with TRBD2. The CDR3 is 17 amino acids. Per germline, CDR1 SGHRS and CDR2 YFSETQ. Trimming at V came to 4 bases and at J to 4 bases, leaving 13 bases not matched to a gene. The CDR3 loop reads CASSLRGWGGSTGELFF. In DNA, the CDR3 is TGCGCCAGCAGCCTCCGTGGGTGGGGAGGGTCCACCGGGGAGCTGTTTTTT.